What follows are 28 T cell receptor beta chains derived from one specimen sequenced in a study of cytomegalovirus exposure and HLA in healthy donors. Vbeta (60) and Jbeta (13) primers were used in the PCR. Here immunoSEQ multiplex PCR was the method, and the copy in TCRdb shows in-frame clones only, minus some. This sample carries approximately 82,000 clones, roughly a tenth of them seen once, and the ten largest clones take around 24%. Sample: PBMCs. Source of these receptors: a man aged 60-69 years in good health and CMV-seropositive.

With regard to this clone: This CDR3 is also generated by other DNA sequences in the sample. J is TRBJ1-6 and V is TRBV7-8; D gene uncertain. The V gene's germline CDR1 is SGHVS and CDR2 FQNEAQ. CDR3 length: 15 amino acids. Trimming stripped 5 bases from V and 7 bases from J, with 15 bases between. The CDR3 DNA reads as TGTGCCAGCAGCCCAGCGGTAGGAACCAATTCACCCCTCCACTTT. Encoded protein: CASSPAVGTNSPLHF. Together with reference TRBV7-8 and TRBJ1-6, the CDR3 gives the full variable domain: GAGVSQSPRYKVAKRGQDVALRCDPISGHVSLFWYQQALGQGPEFLTYFQNEAQLDKSGLPSDRFFAERPEGSVSTLKIQRTQQEDSAVYLCASSPAVGTNSPLHFGNGTRLTVT.

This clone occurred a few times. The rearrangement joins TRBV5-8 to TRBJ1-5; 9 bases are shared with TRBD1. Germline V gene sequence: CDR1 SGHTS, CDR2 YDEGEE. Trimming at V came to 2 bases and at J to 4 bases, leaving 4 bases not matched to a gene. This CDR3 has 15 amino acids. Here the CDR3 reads CASSFRTGENQPQHF. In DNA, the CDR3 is TGTGCCAGCAGCTTTCGGACAGGGGAAAATCAGCCCCAGCATTTT.

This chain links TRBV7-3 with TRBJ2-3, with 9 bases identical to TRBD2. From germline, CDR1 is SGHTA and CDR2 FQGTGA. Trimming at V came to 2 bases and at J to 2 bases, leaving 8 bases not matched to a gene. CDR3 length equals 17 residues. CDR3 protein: CASSLSPSGVYTDTQYF. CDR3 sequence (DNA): TGTGCCAGCAGCTTATCCCCTAGCGGGGTTTACACAGATACGCAGTATTTT.

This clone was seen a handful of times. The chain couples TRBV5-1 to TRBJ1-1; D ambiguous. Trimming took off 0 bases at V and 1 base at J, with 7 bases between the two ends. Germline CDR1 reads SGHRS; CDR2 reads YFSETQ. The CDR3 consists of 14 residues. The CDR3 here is CASSLDPGNTEAFF. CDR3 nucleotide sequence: TGCGCCAGCAGCTTGGACCCGGGGAACACTGAAGCTTTCTTT. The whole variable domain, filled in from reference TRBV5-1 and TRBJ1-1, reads KAGVTQTPRYLIKTRGQQVTLSCSPISGHRSVSWYQQTPGQGLQFLFEYFSETQRNKGNFPGRFSGRQFSNSRSEMNVSTLELGDSALYLCASSLDPGNTEAFFGQGTRLTVV.

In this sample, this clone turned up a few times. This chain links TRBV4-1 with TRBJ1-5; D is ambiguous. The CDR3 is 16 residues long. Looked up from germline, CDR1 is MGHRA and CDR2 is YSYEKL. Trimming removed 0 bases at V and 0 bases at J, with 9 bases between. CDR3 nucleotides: TGCGCCAGCAGCCAAGATCGCGGCAATAGCAATCAGCCCCAGCATTTT. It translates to CASSQDRGNSNQPQHF.

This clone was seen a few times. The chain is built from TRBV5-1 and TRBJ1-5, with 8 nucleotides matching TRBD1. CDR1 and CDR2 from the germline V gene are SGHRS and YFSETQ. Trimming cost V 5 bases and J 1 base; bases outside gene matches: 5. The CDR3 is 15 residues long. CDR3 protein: CASSSGGQSNQPQHF. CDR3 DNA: TGCGCCAGCAGTTCAGGGGGCCAGAGCAATCAGCCCCAGCATTTT.

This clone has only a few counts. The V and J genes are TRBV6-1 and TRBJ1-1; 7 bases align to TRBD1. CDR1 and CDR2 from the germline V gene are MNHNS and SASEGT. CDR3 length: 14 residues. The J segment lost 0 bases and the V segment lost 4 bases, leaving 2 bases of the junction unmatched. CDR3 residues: CASSGDSLNTEAFF. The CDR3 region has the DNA TGTGCCAGCAGTGGGGACAGCCTGAACACTGAAGCTTTCTTT.

DNA for the CDR3: TGCGCCAGCAGCTTGGTGCCCAGCGGTTCACCCCTCCACTTT. It specifies CASSLVPSGSPLHF. V and J are TRBV5-1 and TRBJ1-6; D is uncertain. Germline V gene data show CDR1 as SGHRS and CDR2 as YFSETQ. The CDR3 has 14 amino acids. The V end lost 0 bases, the J end lost 9 bases, and 10 bases lay between the germline ends.

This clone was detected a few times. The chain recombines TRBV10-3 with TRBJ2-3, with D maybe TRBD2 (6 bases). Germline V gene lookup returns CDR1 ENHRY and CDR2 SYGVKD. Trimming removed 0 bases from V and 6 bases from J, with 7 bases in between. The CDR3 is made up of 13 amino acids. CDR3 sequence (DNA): TGTGCCATCAGTGAGTCGGCGGGGGATACGCAGTATTTT. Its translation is CAISESAGDTQYF.

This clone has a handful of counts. This CDR3 reads CASSQVSGGSPEQYV. The CDR3 coding sequence is TGCGCCAGCAGCCAAGTTAGTGGGGGGTCCCCCGAGCAGTACGTC. The rearrangement links TRBV4-1 to TRBJ2-7; the D gene is possibly TRBD2 (6 bases). The ends were cut back, 1 base at V and 6 bases at J, with 16 bases in the middle. The germline gives CDR1 MGHRA, CDR2 YSYEKL. The CDR3 is 15 residues long.

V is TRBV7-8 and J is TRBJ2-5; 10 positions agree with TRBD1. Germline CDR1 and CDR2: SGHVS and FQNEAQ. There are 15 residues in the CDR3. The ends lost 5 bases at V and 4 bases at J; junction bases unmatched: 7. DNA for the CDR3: TGTGCCAGCAGCACCCGGGACAGGGGATTAGAGACCCAGTACTTC. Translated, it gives CASSTRDRGLETQYF.

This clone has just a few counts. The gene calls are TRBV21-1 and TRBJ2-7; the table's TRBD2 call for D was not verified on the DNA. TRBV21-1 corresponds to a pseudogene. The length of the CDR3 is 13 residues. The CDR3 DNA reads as TGTGCCCACGGGCGGGGGCCCTCCTACGAGCAGTACGTC. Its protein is CAHGRGPSYEQYV.

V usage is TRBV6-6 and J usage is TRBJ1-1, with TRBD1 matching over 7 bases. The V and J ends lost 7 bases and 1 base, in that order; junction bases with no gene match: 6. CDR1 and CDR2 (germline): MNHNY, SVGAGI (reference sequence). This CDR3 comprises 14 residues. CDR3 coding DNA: TGTGCCAGCATCCCGGGACAGACGAACACTGAAGCTTTCTTT. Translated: CASIPGQTNTEAFF.

The CDR3 DNA reads TGCGCCAGCAGCTTGGGACAGGGATCCTACAATGAGCAGTTCTTC. Translated: CASSLGQGSYNEQFF. This sequence joins TRBV5-1 and TRBJ2-1; 7 bases align to TRBD1. There are 15 residues in the CDR3. V was pared by 0 bases and J by 1 base, with 1 base of the junction left unmatched. The germline CDR1 and CDR2 sequences are SGHRS and YFSETQ.

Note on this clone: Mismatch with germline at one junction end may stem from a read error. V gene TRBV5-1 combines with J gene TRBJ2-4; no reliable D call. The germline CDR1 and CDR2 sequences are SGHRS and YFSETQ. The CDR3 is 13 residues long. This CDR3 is CASSLDPNGLSHF. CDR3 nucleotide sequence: TGCGCCAGCAGCTTGGACCCTAACGGGTTGTCCCACTTC.

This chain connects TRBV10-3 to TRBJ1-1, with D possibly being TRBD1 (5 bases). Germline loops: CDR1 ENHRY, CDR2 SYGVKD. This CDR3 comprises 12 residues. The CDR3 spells CATDLGTGQTFF. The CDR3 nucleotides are TGTGCAACAGACCTGGGCACAGGCCAGACTTTCTTT.

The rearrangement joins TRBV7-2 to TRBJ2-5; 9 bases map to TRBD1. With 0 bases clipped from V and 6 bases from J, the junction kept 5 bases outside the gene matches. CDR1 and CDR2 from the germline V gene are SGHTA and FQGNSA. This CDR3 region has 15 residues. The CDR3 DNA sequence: TGTGCCAGCAGCTTAGCTGAGACAGGGGGTCAGACCCAGTACTTC. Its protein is CASSLAETGGQTQYF.

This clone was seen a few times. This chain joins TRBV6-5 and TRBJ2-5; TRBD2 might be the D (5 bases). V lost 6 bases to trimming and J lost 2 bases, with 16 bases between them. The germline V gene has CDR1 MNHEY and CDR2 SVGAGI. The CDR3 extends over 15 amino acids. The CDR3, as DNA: TGTGCCAGCAGCAGGAGTCCGACGGGACAAGAGACCCAGTACTTC. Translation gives CASSRSPTGQETQYF.

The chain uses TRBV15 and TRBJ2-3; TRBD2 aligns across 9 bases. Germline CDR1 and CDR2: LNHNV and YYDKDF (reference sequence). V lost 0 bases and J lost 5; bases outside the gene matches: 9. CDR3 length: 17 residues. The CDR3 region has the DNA TGTGCCACCAGCAGAGATAATGCGGGAGGGCCGGGAGATACGCAGTATTTT. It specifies CATSRDNAGGPGDTQYF.

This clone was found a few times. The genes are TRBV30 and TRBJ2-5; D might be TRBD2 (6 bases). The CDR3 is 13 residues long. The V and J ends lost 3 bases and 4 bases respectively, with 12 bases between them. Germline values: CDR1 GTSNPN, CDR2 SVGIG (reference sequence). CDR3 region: CAWSLPGGETQYF. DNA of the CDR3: TGTGCCTGGAGCCTCCCCGGGGGAGAGACCCAGTACTTC. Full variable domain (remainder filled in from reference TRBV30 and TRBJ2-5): SQTIHQWPATLVQPVGSPLSLECTVEGTSNPNLYWYRQAAGRGLQLLFYSVGIGQISSEVPQNLSASRPQDRQFILSSKKLLLSDSGFYLCAWSLPGGETQYFGPGTRLLVL.

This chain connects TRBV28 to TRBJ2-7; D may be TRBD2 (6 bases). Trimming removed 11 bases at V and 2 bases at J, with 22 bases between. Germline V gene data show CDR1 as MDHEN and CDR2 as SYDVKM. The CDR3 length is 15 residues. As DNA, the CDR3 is TGTGCCGCAAAAAGTAGCGGAATAAAAACCTACGAGCAGTACTTC. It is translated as CAAKSSGIKTYEQYF.

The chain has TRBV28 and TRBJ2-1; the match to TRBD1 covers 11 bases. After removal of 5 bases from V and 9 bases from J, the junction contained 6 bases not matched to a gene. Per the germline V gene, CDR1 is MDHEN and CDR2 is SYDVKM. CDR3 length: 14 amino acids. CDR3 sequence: CASSPWTGGGEQFF. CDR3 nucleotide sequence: TGTGCCAGCAGTCCGTGGACAGGGGGCGGTGAGCAGTTCTTC.

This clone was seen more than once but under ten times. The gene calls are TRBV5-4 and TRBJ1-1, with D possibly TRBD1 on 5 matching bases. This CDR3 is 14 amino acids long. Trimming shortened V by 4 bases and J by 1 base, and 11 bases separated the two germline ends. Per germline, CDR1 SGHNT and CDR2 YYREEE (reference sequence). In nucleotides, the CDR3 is TGTGCCAGCAGCCCGATGACAGCGAACACTGAAGCTTTCTTT. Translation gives CASSPMTANTEAFF.

The CDR3 DNA sequence: TGTGCCAGCAGTGAGAGATACAGGGGAGATGGCTACACCTTC. Translating gives CASSERYRGDGYTF. This rearrangement joins TRBV6-1 to TRBJ1-2, with 7 bases fitting TRBD1. The V gene end was trimmed by 3 bases and the J gene end by 6 bases; junction bases not matched to a gene: 7. Germline V CDR1 and CDR2: MNHNS, SASEGT. The CDR3 loop spans 14 amino acids.

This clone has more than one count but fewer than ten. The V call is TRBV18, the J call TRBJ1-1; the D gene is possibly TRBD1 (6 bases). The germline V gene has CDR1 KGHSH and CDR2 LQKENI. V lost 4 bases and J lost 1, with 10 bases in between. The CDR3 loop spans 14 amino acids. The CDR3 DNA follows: TGTGCCAGCTCACGACAGGCAGGGAACACTGAAGCTTTCTTT. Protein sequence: CASSRQAGNTEAFF.

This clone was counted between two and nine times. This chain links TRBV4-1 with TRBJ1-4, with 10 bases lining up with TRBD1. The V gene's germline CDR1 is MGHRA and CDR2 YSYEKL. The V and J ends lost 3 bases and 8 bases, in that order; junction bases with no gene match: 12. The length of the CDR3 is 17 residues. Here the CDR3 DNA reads TGCGCCAGCAGCCAGCACGCGAAGGGACAGGGGAGGGAAAAACTGTTTTTT. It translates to CASSQHAKGQGREKLFF.

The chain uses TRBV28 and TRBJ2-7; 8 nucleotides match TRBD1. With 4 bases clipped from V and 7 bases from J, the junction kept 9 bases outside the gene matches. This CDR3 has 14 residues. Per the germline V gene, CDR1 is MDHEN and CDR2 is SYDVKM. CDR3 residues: CASSSRGRLGEQYV. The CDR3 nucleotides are TGTGCCAGCAGTTCCAGGGGGCGGTTGGGAGAGCAGTACGTC.

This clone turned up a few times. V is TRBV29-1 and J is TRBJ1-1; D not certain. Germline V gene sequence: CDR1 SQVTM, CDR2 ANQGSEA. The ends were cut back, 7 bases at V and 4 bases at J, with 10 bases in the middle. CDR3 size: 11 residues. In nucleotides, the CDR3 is TGCAGCGCCGCGGTGGGCACTGAAGCTTTCTTT. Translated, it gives CSAAVGTEAFF.